This T cell receptor (beta chain) was captured by sequencing in a study of cytomegalovirus exposure and HLA in healthy donors. PCR used 60 Vbeta primers and 13 Jbeta primers. Profiled with immunoSEQ multiplex PCR; TCRdb holds only in-frame clones, not every one. The table includes about 190,000 clones, around 75% detected once. The trim removed 2 bases at V and 6 bases at J, leaving 12 bases unmatched. Germline-derived CDR1 and CDR2 are SGHRS and YFSETQ. This CDR3 contains 17 residues. Donors showed nominal health when sampled, although they likely had unrecorded immune exposures. The TCR comes from a woman aged 45-65 years in good health and CMV-seronegative. Sequenced: PBMCs. The rearrangement joins TRBV5-1 to TRBJ2-3; 10 positions agree with TRBD2. CDR3 nucleotides: TGCGCCAGCAGCTTCTTAGATAGCGGGAGGCACAAGGATACGCAGTATTTT. This gives the protein CASSFLDSGRHKDTQYF.